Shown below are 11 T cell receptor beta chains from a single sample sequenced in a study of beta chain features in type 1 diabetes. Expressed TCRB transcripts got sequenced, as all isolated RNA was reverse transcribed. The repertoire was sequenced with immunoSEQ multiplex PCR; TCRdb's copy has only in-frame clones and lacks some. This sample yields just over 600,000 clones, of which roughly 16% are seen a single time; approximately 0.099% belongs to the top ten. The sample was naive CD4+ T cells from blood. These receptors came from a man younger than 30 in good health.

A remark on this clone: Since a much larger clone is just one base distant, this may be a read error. CDR3 nucleotide sequence: TGTGCCAGCAGCCCCACCACAGATACGCAGTATTTT. It encodes CASSPTTDTQYF. J is TRBJ2-3 and V is TRBV6-5; D unresolved. V dropped 6 bases and J dropped 2 bases, with 6 bases sitting between them. The CDR3 has 12 amino acids. CDR1 MNHEY and CDR2 SVGAGI come from the germline V gene.

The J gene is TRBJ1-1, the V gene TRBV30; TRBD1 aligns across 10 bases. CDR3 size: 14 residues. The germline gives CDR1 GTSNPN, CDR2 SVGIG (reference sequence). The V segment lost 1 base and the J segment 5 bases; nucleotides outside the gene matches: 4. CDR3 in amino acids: CAWSGQGAVTEAFF. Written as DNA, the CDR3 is TGTGCCTGGAGTGGACAGGGGGCGGTGACTGAAGCTTTCTTT.

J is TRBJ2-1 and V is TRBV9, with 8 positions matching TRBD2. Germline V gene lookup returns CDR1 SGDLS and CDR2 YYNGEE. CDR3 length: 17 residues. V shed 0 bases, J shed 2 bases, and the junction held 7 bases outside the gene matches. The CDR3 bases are TGTGCCAGCAGCGTAGACGGCGGGGGGCCTCCCTACAATGAGCAGTTCTTC. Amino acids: CASSVDGGGPPYNEQFF.

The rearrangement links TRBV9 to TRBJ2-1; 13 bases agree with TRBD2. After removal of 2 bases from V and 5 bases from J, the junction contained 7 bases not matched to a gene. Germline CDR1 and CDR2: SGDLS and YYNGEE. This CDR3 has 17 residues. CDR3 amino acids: CASSVQGGTSGNNEQFF. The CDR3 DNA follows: TGTGCCAGCAGCGTTCAAGGGGGGACTAGCGGGAACAATGAGCAGTTCTTC.

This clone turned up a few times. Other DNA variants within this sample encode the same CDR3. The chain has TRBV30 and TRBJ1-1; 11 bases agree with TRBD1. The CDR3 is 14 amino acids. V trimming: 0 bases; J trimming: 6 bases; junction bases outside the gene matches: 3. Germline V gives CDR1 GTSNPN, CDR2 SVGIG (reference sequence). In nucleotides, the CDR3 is TGTGCCTGGAGTGTCCAGGGACAGGGGGCTGAAGCTTTCTTT. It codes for CAWSVQGQGAEAFF.

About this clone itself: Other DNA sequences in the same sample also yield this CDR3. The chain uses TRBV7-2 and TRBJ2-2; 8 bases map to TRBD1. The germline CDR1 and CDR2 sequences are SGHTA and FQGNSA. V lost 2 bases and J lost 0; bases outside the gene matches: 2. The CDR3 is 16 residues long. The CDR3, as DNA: TGTGCCAGCAGCTTAAGGACAGGGTCGAACACCGGGGAGCTGTTTTTT. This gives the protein CASSLRTGSNTGELFF.

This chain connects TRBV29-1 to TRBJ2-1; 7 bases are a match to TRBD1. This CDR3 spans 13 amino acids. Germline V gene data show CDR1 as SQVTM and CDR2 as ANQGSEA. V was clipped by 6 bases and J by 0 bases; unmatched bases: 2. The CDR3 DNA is TGCAGCGTCCGGGACAGCTCCTACAATGAGCAGTTCTTC. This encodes CSVRDSSYNEQFF.

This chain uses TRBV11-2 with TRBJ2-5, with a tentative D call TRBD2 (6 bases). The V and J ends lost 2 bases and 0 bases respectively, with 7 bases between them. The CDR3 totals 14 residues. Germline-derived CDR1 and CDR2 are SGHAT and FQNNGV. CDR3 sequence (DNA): TGTGCCAGCAGCTTACGGGACTACCAAGAGACCCAGTACTTC. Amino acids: CASSLRDYQETQYF.

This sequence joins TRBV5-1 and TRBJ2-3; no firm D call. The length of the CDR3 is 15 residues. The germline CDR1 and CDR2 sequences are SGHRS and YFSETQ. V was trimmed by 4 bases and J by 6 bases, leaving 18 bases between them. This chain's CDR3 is CASSLEFSSSDTQYF. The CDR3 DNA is TGCGCCAGCAGCCTAGAATTCTCGTCAAGTGATACGCAGTATTTT.

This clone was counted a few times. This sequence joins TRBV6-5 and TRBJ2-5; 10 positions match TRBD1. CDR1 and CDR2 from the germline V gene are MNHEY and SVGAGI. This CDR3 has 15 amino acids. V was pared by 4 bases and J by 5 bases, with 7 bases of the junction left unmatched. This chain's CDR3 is CASSSRDRGQETQYF. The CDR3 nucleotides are TGTGCCAGCAGTTCCCGGGACAGGGGTCAGGAGACCCAGTACTTC.

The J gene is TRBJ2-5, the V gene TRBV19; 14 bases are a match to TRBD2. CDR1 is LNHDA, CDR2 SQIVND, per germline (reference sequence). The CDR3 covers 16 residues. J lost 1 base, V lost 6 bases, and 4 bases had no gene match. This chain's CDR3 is CASRQGTSGGQETQYF. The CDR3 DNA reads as TGTGCCAGTAGACAGGGGACTAGCGGGGGCCAAGAGACCCAGTACTTC. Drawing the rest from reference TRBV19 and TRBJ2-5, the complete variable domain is DGGITQSPKYLFRKEGQNVTLSCEQNLNHDAMYWYRQDPGQGLRLIYYSQIVNDFQKGDIAEGYSVSREKKESFPLTVTSAQKNPTAFYLCASRQGTSGGQETQYFGPGTRLLVL.